The clone carrying this TCR beta chain has just one count. The data stem from a study of blood T cell repertoires in COVID-19. Looking at the study overall: The United States, Italy and Spain were the sources of the acute and convalescent COVID-19 samples. T cells, B-cell-depleted T cells, or PBMCs provided the cDNA or gDNA that served as material.

The CDR3 sequence is 13 residues long. Germline values: CDR1 MNHEY, CDR2 SVGEGT. With V trimmed by 2 bases and J by 10 bases, 5 bases remained unmatched. The assay was immunoSEQ multiplex PCR, and TCRdb's table has in-frame clones only and misses some. The sample contains about 160,000 clones, 84% of which appear only once. Sequenced input: peripheral blood. The TCR sequence derives from a middle-aged man who had recovered from COVID-19. The chain employs TRBV6-2 or TRBV6-3 and TRBJ2-1, with 7 bases fitting TRBD2. DNA for the CDR3: TGTGCCAGCAGTTACAGCGGGACCGTAGAGCAGTTCTTC. Amino acids: CASSYSGTVEQFF.